These 9 T cell receptor beta chains originate from one sample sequenced in a study of T cells in Graves' hyperthyroidism and ophthalmopathy (dated 2019 in TCRdb). The library was made by multiplex PCR. This sample was sequenced with an Illumina HiSeq 2000. Amplification of TCR beta CDR3 regions was carried out from RNA transcripts. The first round of RT-PCR for the TCR CDR3 was performed with the HTBI primer set and the Qiagen OneStep RT-PCR kit. Using fastp trimming at Q25 and MiXCR clonotype assembly, TCRdb reanalyzed the public sequencing data and kept in-frame beta chains. Each CDR3 protein appears once, grouped with its most common genes and DNA. The sample table shows around 500,000 distinct CDR3 sequences, and 13% to 15% are seen once. The ten largest account for 11% to 15% of the sample. The sequenced sample consisted of blood. These TCRs come from a middle-aged woman with Graves' hyperthyroidism.

This clonotype was found many times. The rearrangement joins TRBV11-2 to TRBJ2-1; D is perhaps TRBD2 (6 bases). This CDR3 has 14 amino acids. From germline, CDR1 is SGHAT and CDR2 FQNNGV. V lost 3 bases to trimming and J lost 3 bases, with 9 bases between them. CDR3 sequence reads: CASSLGGFYNEQFF. The CDR3, as DNA: TGTGCCAGCAGCTTGGGGGGTTTCTACAATGAGCAGTTCTTC. The variable domain in full, with the rest retrieved from reference TRBV11-2 and TRBJ2-1, is EAGVAQSPRYKIIEKRQSVAFWCNPISGHATLYWYQQILGQGPKLLIQFQNNGVVDDSQLPKDRFSAERLKGVDSTLKIQPAKLEDSAVYLCASSLGGFYNEQFFGPGTRLTVL.

This clonotype was detected ten times or more. This sequence joins TRBV5-1 and TRBJ2-3; 7 bases map to TRBD2. Germline CDR1 is SGHRS and CDR2 is YFSETQ. V trimming: 4 bases; J trimming: 1 base; junction bases outside the gene matches: 9. The CDR3 contains 16 residues. For the CDR3, the DNA is TGCGCCAGCAGCCCAGGGACTACCCGAGGCACAGATACGCAGTATTTT. Its protein is CASSPGTTRGTDTQYF.

This clonotype has a count of ten or more. CDR3 in amino acids: CASRQGAANEQFF. DNA of the CDR3: TGTGCCAGTAGACAGGGGGCTGCAAATGAGCAGTTCTTC. The rearrangement links TRBV19 to TRBJ2-1; 9 nucleotides agree with TRBD1. Trimming cost V 6 bases and J 7 bases; bases outside gene matches: 4. This CDR3 contains 13 residues. Germline values: CDR1 LNHDA, CDR2 SQIVND (reference sequence).

This clonotype has a count of ten or more. V is TRBV6-1 and J is TRBJ2-3; D is uncertain. CDR1 and CDR2 from the germline V gene are MNHNS and SASEGT. CDR3 length equals 10 residues. The ends were cut back, 6 bases at V and 5 bases at J, with 3 bases in the middle. CDR3 residues: CASSQDTQYF. The CDR3 DNA is TGTGCCAGCAGCCAAGATACGCAGTATTTT.

This clonotype was picked up many times. The gene calls are TRBV5-1 and TRBJ2-2; tentative D call: TRBD2 (6 bases). CDR1 SGHRS and CDR2 YFSETQ come from the germline V gene. V was trimmed by 0 bases and J by 1 base, leaving 16 bases between them. CDR3 length: 18 amino acids. The chain's CDR3 is CASSLGSTGVQNTGELFF. CDR3 DNA sequence: TGCGCCAGCAGCTTGGGCTCGACGGGAGTTCAGAACACCGGGGAGCTGTTTTTT.

The chain joins TRBV7-9 to TRBJ2-1; perhaps TRBD2 as D (6 bases). The CDR3 totals 13 residues. V lost 5 bases to trimming and J lost 6 bases, with 11 bases between them. The V gene's germline CDR1 is SEHNR and CDR2 FQNEAQ (reference sequence). This CDR3 is CASSPGGANEQFF. DNA for the CDR3: TGTGCCAGCAGCCCCGGCGGGGCCAATGAGCAGTTCTTC. Full variable domain (missing parts from reference TRBV7-9 and TRBJ2-1): DTGVSQNPRHKITKRGQNVTFRCDPISEHNRLYWYRQTLGQGPEFLTYFQNEAQLEKSRLLSDRFSAERPKGSFSTLEIQRTEQGDSAMYLCASSPGGANEQFFGPGTRLTVL.

V usage is TRBV28 and J usage is TRBJ2-4; TRBD2 matches at 8 bases. The CDR3 covers 12 residues. The V gene's germline CDR1 is MDHEN and CDR2 SYDVKM. CDR3 sequence (DNA): TGTGGTAGCGGGAACCTAAAAAACATTCAGTACTTC. It specifies CGSGNLKNIQYF.

This clonotype has a count of ten or more. This chain joins TRBV3-1 and TRBJ2-1; 7 bases fit TRBD2. Germline CDR1 and CDR2: LGHDT and YNNKEL (reference sequence). V gave up 3 bases and J gave up 8 bases; unmatched junction bases: 13. This CDR3 has 16 residues. In nucleotides, the CDR3 is TGTGCCAGCAGCCAGGGGGGGAGAGTGGACGGGGATGAGCAGTTCTTC. Protein sequence: CASSQGGRVDGDEQFF.

The chain carries TRBV20-1 and TRBJ1-5; D is unresolved. CDR3 length: 13 amino acids. Germline V gene data show CDR1 as DFQATT and CDR2 as SNEGSKA (reference sequence). V was pared by 3 bases and J by 3 bases, with 9 bases between. Here the CDR3 DNA reads TGCAGTGCTAGTCCGGGGATCAATCAGCCCCAGCATTTT. This encodes CSASPGINQPQHF.